A selection of T cell receptor beta chains follows, all from one sample in a study of OX40 agonist ivuxolimab in advanced cancers. This table comes from immunoSEQ multiplex PCR, and its TCRdb copy is limited to in-frame clones, with some not included. The sample records about 100,000 clones, 90% being singletons. The sample consisted of CD4+ or CD8+ T cells sorted from blood, taken in a trial of the OX40 agonist ivuxolimab. The receptors shown here come from an adult with an advanced solid tumor such as melanoma, head and neck, liver or kidney cancer. Both conserved end residues are part of each CDR3. The order of the fields is J gene, clone size, D gene, V gene, CDR3 DNA, CDR3 protein. D genes are given only for firm matches. Size tells how often a clone was seen (once, few, many) or the class of an expanded clone, and some rows leave it out.

TRBJ2-7 . TRBD1 TRBV11-2 TGTGCCAGCAGCCGTCGGGGGGACAGGGGAGACTACGAGCAGTACTTC CASSRRGDRGDYEQYF
TRBJ2-2 . . TRBV2 TGTGCCAGCAGTGAGCTCGGGCGGAACACCGGGGAGCTGTTTTTT CASSELGRNTGELFF
TRBJ2-7 . . TRBV27 TGTGCCAGCAGTCTGGAGCCATCGGGGGGCTCGGGTGAGCAGTACTTC CASSLEPSGGSGEQYF
TRBJ2-1 . . TRBV11-2 TGTGCCAGCAGCTTAGGGACTATATATGAGCAGTTCTTC CASSLGTIYEQFF
TRBJ2-7 . TRBD2 TRBV7-2 TGTGCCAGCAGCTTCAAACTAGCGGATTCATACGAGCAGTACTTC CASSFKLADSYEQYF
TRBJ2-2 . . TRBV11-1 TGTGCCAGTAGGGGGGGGTCCTACGGACTGAACACCGGGGAGCTGTTTTTT CASRGGSYGLNTGELFF
TRBJ2-3 . TRBD2 TRBV15 TGTGCCACCGAGTCCGGGCTAGCGGGACTCACAGATACGCAGTATTTT CATESGLAGLTDTQYF
TRBJ2-2 . . TRBV2 TGTGCCAGCACCAGTCAGGGGGGCACCGGGGAGCTGTTTTTT CASTSQGGTGELFF
TRBJ1-2 once . TRBV7-9 TGTGCCAGCAGCTTAGGGGGTAACTATGGCTACACCTTC CASSLGGNYGYTF
TRBJ2-1 . TRBD2 TRBV6-1 TGTGCCAGCAGTGTTGCAGTGCCGGGACTAGCGGGATTCAATGAGCAGTTCTTC CASSVAVPGLAGFNEQFF
TRBJ2-3 . . TRBV28 TGTGCCAGCAGGGGTGGCGGGGGCTTTAGCACAGATACGCAGTATTTT CASRGGGGFSTDTQYF
TRBJ2-5 . TRBD1 TRBV5-5 TGTGCCAGCAGCTTGGGGACAGGGGGTGAGACCCAGTACTTC CASSLGTGGETQYF
TRBJ2-3 . . TRBV29-1 TGCAGCGTTGACCTAGGCGGGATAGGAACAGATACGCAGTATTTT CSVDLGGIGTDTQYF
TRBJ2-3 . TRBD1 TRBV7-8 TGTGCCAGCAGCCCCGGGACAGGGGGCCGGGCAGATACGCAGTATTTT CASSPGTGGRADTQYF
TRBJ2-1 . . TRBV5-5 TGTGCCAGCAGCCCCCCTGCCTACAATGAGCAGTTCTTC CASSPPAYNEQFF
TRBJ2-6 . . TRBV5-6 TGTGCCAGCAGCTTACAGGGGGCCAACGTCCTGACTTTC CASSLQGANVLTF
TRBJ1-2 . TRBD1 TRBV6-6 TGTGCCAGCAGTTCCGGGACAGGGAAGTCGGGCTACACCTTC CASSSGTGKSGYTF
TRBJ2-7 . . TRBV2 TGTGCCAGCAGGTCGACTAGTTCCTACGAGCAGTACTTC CASRSTSSYEQYF
TRBJ2-7 . TRBD2 TRBV6-5 TGTGCCAGCAGACCTCGGACTAGCGGGAGCTACGAGCAGTACTTC CASRPRTSGSYEQYF
TRBJ1-3 once . TRBV6-1 TGTGCCAGCAGTGAGAGGAGGGCTAGCTCTGGAAACACCATATATTTT CASSERRASSGNTIYF
TRBJ1-3 . . TRBV5-4 TGTGCCAGCAGCTTAATAGGGAACTCTGGAAACACCATATATTTT CASSLIGNSGNTIYF
TRBJ1-5 . . TRBV7-2 TGTGCCAGCAGCTTAGTGGACGGTAGCAATCAGCCCCAGCATTTT CASSLVDGSNQPQHF
TRBJ2-3 . . TRBV4-3 TGCGCCAGCAGCCAAGGATCCGGGAGAATTAGCACAGATACGCAGTATTTT CASSQGSGRISTDTQYF
TRBJ1-5 . . TRBV19 TGTGCCAGTAGCCAAGGGTTGGGGGCGATGGGCAATCAGCCCCAGCATTTT CASSQGLGAMGNQPQHF
TRBJ2-1 . TRBD2 TRBV29-1 TGCAGCGTTGTTCCTAGCGGGGCTTACAATGAGCAGTTCTTC CSVVPSGAYNEQFF
TRBJ2-6 . TRBD1 TRBV11-2 TGTGCCAGCAGCTTAGGGACCGGGACAGGGTTCTCTGGGGCCAACGTCCTGACTTTC CASSLGTGTGFSGANVLTF
TRBJ2-7 once TRBD2 TRBV5-4 TGTGCCAGCAGCTTGGAACTAGCGGGATCCTACGAGCAGTACTTC CASSLELAGSYEQYF
TRBJ1-4 . TRBD1 TRBV2 TGTGCCAGCAGTGAACAGGGACAGGGGGGAGAAAAACTGTTTTTT CASSEQGQGGEKLFF
TRBJ1-2 . TRBD1 TRBV28 TGTGCCAGCAGTTCAGGGGGCGAGGGTAGCTATGGCTACACCTTC CASSSGGEGSYGYTF
TRBJ2-5 . TRBD1 TRBV18 TGTGCCAGCTGCCTGAACAGGGGGCGCCAAGAGACCCAGTACTTC CASCLNRGRQETQYF
TRBJ2-7 . TRBD1 TRBV6-6 TGTGCCAGCAGAACAGGGGAAAGCTACGAGCAGTACTTC CASRTGESYEQYF
TRBJ2-7 . TRBD2 TRBV19 TGTGCCAGTAGTGCCACGACTAGCGGGAAATACGAGCAGTACTTC CASSATTSGKYEQYF
TRBJ2-5 . TRBD1 TRBV5-5 TGTGCCAGCAGCTTGGGCGGGACAGGGTATCGAGAGACCCAGTACTTC CASSLGGTGYRETQYF
TRBJ2-7 few TRBD2 TRBV5-1 TGCGCCAGCAGCTTTGGTAGCGGGACCTACGAGCAGTACTTC CASSFGSGTYEQYF
TRBJ1-1 . . TRBV18 TGTGCCAGCTCACCACTTGTCGGGGATATGAACACTGAAGCTTTCTTT CASSPLVGDMNTEAFF
TRBJ2-7 . TRBD1 TRBV2 TGTGCCAGTCGACATCGCGGGACAGGGGATTACGAGCAGTACTTC CASRHRGTGDYEQYF
TRBJ2-3 . TRBD1 TRBV5-6 TGTGCCAGCAGCTTACAGGGGGTAGATACGCAGTATTTT CASSLQGVDTQYF
TRBJ1-1 . TRBD1 TRBV11-1 TGTGCCAGCAGCTCGGGACAGGGGCGAGGGGGTACTGAAGCTTTCTTT CASSSGQGRGGTEAFF
TRBJ1-1 . TRBD1 TRBV11-2 TGTGCCAGCAGCCCTCGGACAGGGGATTGGAACACTGAAGCTTTCTTT CASSPRTGDWNTEAFF
TRBJ1-2 . TRBD1 TRBV18 TGTGCCAGCTCACCAGCCCCGGGACAGGGGTATGGCTACACCTTC CASSPAPGQGYGYTF
TRBJ2-7 . . TRBV5-6 TGTGCCAGCAGCTTGTTACAGGGTACCTACGAGCAGTACTTC CASSLLQGTYEQYF
TRBJ2-7 . . TRBV27 TGTGCCAGCAGTTTAAAATGGACTAACCTATACGAGCAGTACTTC CASSLKWTNLYEQYF
TRBJ2-7 . TRBD1 TRBV5-4 TGTGCCAGCAGCTTGGGAGGGGGCGATGACGAGCAGTACTTC CASSLGGGDDEQYF
TRBJ2-3 . . TRBV4-2 TGTGCCAGCAGCCAAGATCGACACTCCACAGATACGCAGTATTTT CASSQDRHSTDTQYF
TRBJ1-4 . . TRBV7-6 TGTGCCAGCAGCGCGCAGGGTAATGAAAAACTGTTTTTT CASSAQGNEKLFF
TRBJ2-7 . . TRBV6-5 TGTGCCAGCAGTGCAATCTCTGGGGTCTACGAGCAGTACTTC CASSAISGVYEQYF
TRBJ1-1 . . TRBV15 TGTGCCACCAGCAGAGATCTGTCAGCAGGTATGAACACTGAAGCTTTCTTT CATSRDLSAGMNTEAFF
TRBJ2-1 . . TRBV7-9 TGTGCCAGCAGCTCCACTTCGTACAATGAGCAGTTCTTC CASSSTSYNEQFF
TRBJ2-3 few . TRBV4-3 TGCGCCAGCAGCCAAGATAAAACTAGCATAGATACGCAGTATTTT CASSQDKTSIDTQYF
TRBJ1-2 . . TRBV6-5 TGTGCCAGCAGAGTGGCTAGGGACTATGGCTACACCTTC CASRVARDYGYTF